This entry concerns a single T cell receptor beta chain. The target antigen is unknown. The data were taken from a study of T cell repertoires in cytomegalovirus infection. About the research overall: An indication of both CMV infection and matching HLA type came from public TCR beta signatures. Study-wide results and caveats: The ex vivo response showed dominance by HLA-C-restricted CMV-specific TCR beta clonotypes. Cumulative frequency (of public TCR beta family members) identified carriers of CMV plus the relevant HLA.

Using its own MiXCR run on the reads, TCRdb lists one record per CDR3 protein. The data hold approximately 170,000 distinct CDR3 sequences, with roughly a sixth observed a single time. The ends were cut back, 4 bases at V and 2 bases at J, with 15 bases in the middle. CDR1 and CDR2 from the germline V gene are SQVTM and ANQGSEA. The CDR3 has 14 residues. The V and J genes are TRBV29-1 and TRBJ2-7, with unresolved D. Specimen: CD8+ T cells from PBMCs. The sequence was obtained from a human donor in good health (CMV status not recorded). Some clones in this sample may be carry-over from other donors' samples. CDR3 residues: CSVGTKEFPYEQYF. The CDR3 coding sequence is TGCAGCGTTGGGACGAAGGAGTTTCCCTACGAGCAGTACTTC.